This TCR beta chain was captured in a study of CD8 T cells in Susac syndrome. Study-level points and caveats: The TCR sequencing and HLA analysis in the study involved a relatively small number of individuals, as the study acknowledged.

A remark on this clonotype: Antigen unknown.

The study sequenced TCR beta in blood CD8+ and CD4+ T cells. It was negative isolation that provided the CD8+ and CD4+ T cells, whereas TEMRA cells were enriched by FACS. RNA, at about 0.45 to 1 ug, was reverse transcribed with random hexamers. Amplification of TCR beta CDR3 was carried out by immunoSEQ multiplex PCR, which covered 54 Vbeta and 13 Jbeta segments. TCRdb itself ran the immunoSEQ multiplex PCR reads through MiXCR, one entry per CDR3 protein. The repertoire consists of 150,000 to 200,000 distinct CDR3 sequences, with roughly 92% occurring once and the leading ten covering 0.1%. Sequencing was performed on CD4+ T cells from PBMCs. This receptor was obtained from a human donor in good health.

CDR3 sequence (DNA): TGTGCCAGCAGTAAGATAAGCGGGGCCCCCTACAATGAGCAGTTCTTC. Translation gives CASSKISGAPYNEQFF. The gene calls are TRBV12-3 or TRBV12-4 and TRBJ2-1, with TRBD2 identical over 7 bases. The CDR3 runs 16 residues. V shed 5 bases and J 2 bases; nucleotides not matched to a gene: 9.